The clone carrying this TCR beta chain has just a few counts. TCRdb's copy holds only in-frame clones and misses some; the assay was immunoSEQ multiplex PCR. The sample records some 21,000 clones, 90% being singletons. The data are from a study of blood T cell repertoires in COVID-19. Study overall: Sources were T cells, B-cell-depleted T cells, or PBMCs; the material itself was cDNA or gDNA.

The length of the CDR3 is 13 residues. Trimming removed 5 bases from V and 5 bases from J, with 7 bases in between. Looked up from germline, CDR1 is SGHTA and CDR2 is FQGNSA. Sequenced material: peripheral blood. The chain employs TRBV7-2 and TRBJ1-6; no clear D gene. This clonotype was sampled from a human donor in a cohort sampled during active COVID-19. CDR3 DNA: TGTGCCAGCAGCCCCCTCCATAATTCACCCCTCCACTTT. Translation gives CASSPLHNSPLHF.